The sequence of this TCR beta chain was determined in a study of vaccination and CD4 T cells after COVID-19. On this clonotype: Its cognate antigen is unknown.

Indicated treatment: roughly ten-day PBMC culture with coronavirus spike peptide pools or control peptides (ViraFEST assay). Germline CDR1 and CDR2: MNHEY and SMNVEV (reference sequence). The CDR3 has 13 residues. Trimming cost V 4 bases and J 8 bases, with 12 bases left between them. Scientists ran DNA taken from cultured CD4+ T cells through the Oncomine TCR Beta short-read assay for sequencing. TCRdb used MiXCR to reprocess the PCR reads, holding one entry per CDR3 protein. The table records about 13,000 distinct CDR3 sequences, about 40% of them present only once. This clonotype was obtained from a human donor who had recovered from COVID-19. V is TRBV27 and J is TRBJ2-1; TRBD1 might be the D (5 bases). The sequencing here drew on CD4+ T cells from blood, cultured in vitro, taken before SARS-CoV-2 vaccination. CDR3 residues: CASSSYRIDEQFF. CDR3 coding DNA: TGTGCCAGCAGTTCCTACAGGATCGATGAGCAGTTCTTC.